These T cell receptor beta chains were read from a single sample in a study of PD-1 blockade in classical Hodgkin lymphoma. The assay was immunoSEQ multiplex PCR, and TCRdb's table has in-frame clones only and misses some. The profile shows about 13,000 clones, under 90% of them singletons. Here the sequenced sample was CD4+ T cells from blood, taken at baseline. Receptors were obtained from a human donor with classical Hodgkin lymphoma. CDR3s include the opening cysteine and the closing phenylalanine or tryptophan. D genes are given only for firm matches. Only some rows state a clone size, as once, few, many or a class for expanded clones.

v_gene	abundance	d_gene	j_gene	CDR3aa	CDR3nt
TRBV6-1	NA	TRBD2	TRBJ2-1	CASSEVLAGYSYNEQFF	TGTGCCAGCAGTGAAGTTCTAGCGGGCTACTCCTACAATGAGCAGTTCTTC
TRBV13	NA	NA	TRBJ2-7	CASSLESSGFAYEQYF	TGTGCCAGCAGCTTAGAGAGCTCGGGTTTTGCCTACGAGCAGTACTTC
TRBV7-2	NA	NA	TRBJ2-2	CASSHQVAGELFF	TGTGCCAGCAGCCATCAGGTTGCCGGGGAGCTGTTTTTT
TRBV5-4	few	NA	TRBJ1-5	CASSFGPDGTQPQHF	TGTGCCAGCAGCTTCGGGCCAGATGGCACTCAGCCCCAGCATTTT
TRBV4-2	few	NA	TRBJ1-2	CASSPRDSNYGYTF	TGTGCCAGCAGCCCTAGAGATTCTAACTATGGCTACACCTTC
TRBV19	once	TRBD1	TRBJ2-4	CASSITGVGKNIQYF	TGTGCCAGTAGTATCACAGGGGTGGGCAAAAACATTCAGTACTTC
TRBV5-1	NA	TRBD1	TRBJ1-6	CASSPQGVYNSPLHF	TGCGCCAGCAGCCCACAGGGGGTCTATAATTCACCCCTCCACTTT
TRBV18	NA	TRBD1	TRBJ2-7	CASTGDRDEQYF	TGTGCCAGCACAGGGGACAGGGACGAGCAGTACTTC
TRBV28	NA	NA	TRBJ2-5	CASRPLQGQETQYF	TGTGCCAGCAGACCTTTGCAGGGTCAAGAGACCCAGTACTTC
TRBV28	NA	TRBD1	TRBJ2-7	CASSWTGGSFGLGTSSYEQYF	TGTGCCAGCAGCTGGACAGGGGGTTCTTTCGGTTTAGGGACTTCCTCCTACGAGCAGTACTTC
TRBV28	NA	NA	TRBJ2-3	CASSLDPSTDTQYF	TGTGCCAGCAGCCTGGACCCAAGCACAGATACGCAGTATTTT
TRBV9	few	TRBD1	TRBJ1-2	CASSSRTSGGYGYTF	TGTGCCAGCAGCTCCCGGACGTCAGGGGGCTATGGCTACACCTTC
TRBV7-9	NA	TRBD2	TRBJ2-1	CASSPRTSGRGEQFF	TGTGCCAGCAGCCCACGGACTAGCGGGAGGGGTGAGCAGTTCTTC
TRBV27	NA	TRBD2	TRBJ2-1	CASSLRLAGYNEQFF	TGTGCCAGCAGTTTACGGCTAGCGGGATACAATGAGCAGTTCTTC
TRBV7-6	NA	TRBD1	TRBJ2-3	CASSGDRADTQYF	TGTGCCAGCAGCGGGGACAGGGCCGATACGCAGTATTTT
TRBV19	NA	NA	TRBJ2-1	CASSTRLAYNEQFF	TGTGCCAGTAGTACTCGACTAGCCTACAATGAGCAGTTCTTC
TRBV7-8	NA	TRBD1	TRBJ1-5	CASSSTDRPKPQHF	TGTGCCAGCAGCTCAACGGACAGGCCTAAGCCCCAGCATTTT
TRBV5-6	NA	NA	TRBJ1-3	CASSPGGGGGNTIYF	TGTGCCAGCAGCCCCGGTGGGGGAGGCGGAAACACCATATATTTT
TRBV2	NA	TRBD1	TRBJ2-1	CASIPDRGYNEQFF	TGTGCCAGCATTCCGGACAGGGGTTACAATGAGCAGTTCTTC
TRBV5-1	few	NA	TRBJ1-5	CASSWGDNSNQPQHF	TGCGCCAGCAGCTGGGGGGACAATAGCAATCAGCCCCAGCATTTT
TRBV19	NA	NA	TRBJ1-3	CASSNRANSGNTIYF	TGTGCCAGTAGCAACAGGGCGAACTCTGGAAACACCATATATTTT
TRBV7-3	few	NA	TRBJ1-2	CASSLTGWGFVGGYTF	TGTGCCAGCAGCTTAACCGGGTGGGGGTTTGTCGGTGGCTACACCTTC
TRBV6-1	NA	TRBD1	TRBJ2-7	CASRFTGAYEQYF	TGTGCCAGCCGTTTTACAGGGGCCTACGAGCAGTACTTC
TRBV7-8	NA	TRBD1	TRBJ2-7	CASSSRAGTGGRDEQYF	TGTGCCAGCAGCTCACGAGCCGGGACAGGGGGCCGGGACGAGCAGTACTTC
TRBV11-2	NA	TRBD2	TRBJ2-1	CASSSTSGSYNEQFF	TGTGCCAGCAGCTCAACTAGCGGCTCCTACAATGAGCAGTTCTTC
TRBV27	once	NA	TRBJ1-4	CASSPHDLVGDEKLFF	TGTGCCAGCAGTCCTCACGACCTCGTCGGCGATGAAAAACTGTTTTTT
TRBV5-4	NA	TRBD1	TRBJ2-5	CASSRDREETQYF	TGTGCCAGCAGCCGGGACAGAGAAGAGACCCAGTACTTC
TRBV27	NA	TRBD1	TRBJ1-2	CASSGDRGFYGYTF	TGTGCCAGCAGTGGGGACAGAGGGTTCTATGGCTACACCTTC
TRBV2	NA	NA	TRBJ1-2	CASSEDRRAGYTF	TGTGCCAGCAGTGAAGATCGGAGGGCTGGCTACACCTTC
TRBV4-1	NA	NA	TRBJ1-1	CASSQGDRTGGAEAFF	TGCGCCAGCAGCCAGGGGGATAGGACCGGTGGGGCTGAAGCTTTCTTT
TRBV11-2	few	TRBD1	TRBJ2-7	CASRMTGGYEQYF	TGTGCCAGCAGGATGACAGGGGGCTACGAGCAGTACTTC
TRBV2	NA	NA	TRBJ2-5	CASGRVESETQYF	TGTGCCAGCGGCCGTGTGGAATCGGAGACCCAGTACTTC
TRBV30	NA	TRBD2	TRBJ2-1	CAWKLAGNEQFF	TGTGCCTGGAAACTAGCGGGCAATGAGCAGTTCTTC
TRBV2	NA	TRBD2	TRBJ2-1	CASRSSGSFYIEQFF	TGTGCCAGCAGGTCTAGCGGGAGCTTTTATATTGAGCAGTTCTTC
TRBV5-5	NA	NA	TRBJ2-1	CASSILDVHNEQFF	TGTGCCAGCAGCATTCTCGACGTACACAATGAGCAGTTCTTC
TRBV9	NA	TRBD2	TRBJ2-3	CASSVAAGDRTDTQYF	TGTGCCAGCAGCGTCGCGGCGGGAGATAGAACAGATACGCAGTATTTT
TRBV14	NA	NA	TRBJ2-2	CASSQEIIAGELFF	TGTGCCAGCAGCCAGGAAATCATAGCCGGGGAGCTGTTTTTT
TRBV6-5	NA	NA	TRBJ1-5	CASSDRDSNQPQHF	TGTGCCAGCAGTGACCGGGACAGCAATCAGCCCCAGCATTTT
TRBV6-1	NA	TRBD2	TRBJ2-1	CASSARSTSGNEQFF	TGTGCCAGCAGTGCCCGATCGACTAGCGGGAATGAGCAGTTCTTC
TRBV6-1	NA	NA	TRBJ1-1	CASSRGDTEAFF	TGTGCCAGCAGTCGGGGGGACACTGAAGCTTTCTTT
TRBV5-5	NA	NA	TRBJ2-1	CASHFGTGNNEQFF	TGTGCCAGCCACTTTGGGACTGGAAACAATGAGCAGTTCTTC
TRBV10-1	NA	TRBD1	TRBJ1-6	CASRGTGSITSSYNSPLHF	TGCGCCAGCAGGGGGACAGGGTCAATCACCAGCTCCTATAATTCACCCCTCCACTTT
TRBV5-4	NA	NA	TRBJ2-5	CASSIGVRETQYF	TGTGCCAGCAGCATTGGTGTTCGGGAGACCCAGTACTTC
TRBV13	NA	TRBD1	TRBJ2-7	CASSPPRQGGDYEQYF	TGTGCCAGCAGCCCCCCCCGACAGGGGGGGGACTACGAGCAGTACTTC
TRBV10-1	once	NA	TRBJ2-2	CASSFHPRAGELFF	TGCGCCAGCAGTTTTCACCCCAGGGCCGGGGAGCTGTTTTTT
TRBV7-2	NA	NA	TRBJ1-1	CASSSRGSTEAFF	TGTGCCAGCAGCTCCAGGGGTAGCACTGAAGCTTTCTTT
TRBV6-5	NA	TRBD1	TRBJ1-2	CASSYSTGVGYGYTF	TGTGCCAGCAGTTACTCGACAGGGGTCGGCTATGGCTACACCTTC